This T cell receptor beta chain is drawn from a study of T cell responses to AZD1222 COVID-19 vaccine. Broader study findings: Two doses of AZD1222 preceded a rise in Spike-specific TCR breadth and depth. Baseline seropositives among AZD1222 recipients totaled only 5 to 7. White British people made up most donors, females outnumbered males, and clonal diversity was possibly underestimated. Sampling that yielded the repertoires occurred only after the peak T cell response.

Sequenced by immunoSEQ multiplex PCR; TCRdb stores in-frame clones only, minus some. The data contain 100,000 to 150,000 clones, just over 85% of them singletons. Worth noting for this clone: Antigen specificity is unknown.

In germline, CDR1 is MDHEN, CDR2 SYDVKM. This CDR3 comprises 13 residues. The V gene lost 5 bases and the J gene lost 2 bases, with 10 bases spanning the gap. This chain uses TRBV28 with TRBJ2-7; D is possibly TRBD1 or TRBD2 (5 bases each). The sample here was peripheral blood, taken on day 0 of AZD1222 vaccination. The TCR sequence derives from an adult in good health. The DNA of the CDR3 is TGTGCCAGCAGTATGGGACGAACCTACGAGCAGTACTTC. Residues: CASSMGRTYEQYF.